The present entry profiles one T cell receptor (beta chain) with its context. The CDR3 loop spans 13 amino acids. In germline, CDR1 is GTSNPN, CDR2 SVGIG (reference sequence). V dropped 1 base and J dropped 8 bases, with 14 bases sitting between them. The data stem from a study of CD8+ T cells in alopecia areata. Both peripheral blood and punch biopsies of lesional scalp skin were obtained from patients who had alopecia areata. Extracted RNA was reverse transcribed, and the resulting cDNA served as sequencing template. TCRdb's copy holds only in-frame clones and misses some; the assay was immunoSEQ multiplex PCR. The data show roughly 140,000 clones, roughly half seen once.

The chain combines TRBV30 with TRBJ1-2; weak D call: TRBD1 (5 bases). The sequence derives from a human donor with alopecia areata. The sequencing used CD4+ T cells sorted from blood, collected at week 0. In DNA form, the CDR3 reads TGTGCCTGGAGTGCCGCGGGGGGTTTAGGCTACACCTTC. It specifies CAWSAAGGLGYTF.